This TCR beta chain was profiled in a study of blood T cells in healthy people across ages (dated by TCRdb to the mid-2010s). Background on the whole study: In model experiments, roughly one uniquely barcoded TCR beta cDNA molecule per two T cells was captured by template switching. Donors of different ages were randomly distributed across sequencing lanes to avoid experimental bias. The study analyzed two additional independent replicas of 1 million unique cDNA reads from the same blood draw for two donors, one aged 18 to 30 and one aged 80 or older. Four age groups were formed from the donors: young (average roughly 15 years), middle-aged (approximately 39), aged (more than 55) and long-lived (around 82). The study measured age-related changes in TCR beta repertoire diversity using deep sequencing normalized with unique cDNA molecular identifiers. On the study overall, not on this receptor specifically: Because donor CMV infection status was unknown, age-related changes in expanded clonotypes were potentially confounded. Bulk unsorted PBMC profiling prevented conclusive comparison of naive and antigen-experienced compartments. As age increased, observed TCR beta diversity per million T cells dropped in a roughly linear way, and a significant reduction was already evident by age 40. Compared with the aged group, the long-lived group had more naive CD4+ T cells, fewer expanded clones and increased TCR diversity, suggesting age selection. The percentage of naive T cells measured by flow cytometry correlated strongly with observed TCR beta diversity. Estimates of total diversity from one million sequenced T cells were regarded as lower bounds and underestimates.

Via the germline V gene, CDR1 is MGHRA and CDR2 YSYEKL. Cut back by 1 base and 4 bases, the V and J ends lie 13 bases apart. The CDR3 goes from the cysteine to the phenylalanine over 15 residues. The read is trimmed to its CDR3 DNA, 45 bases read in frame from base 1. The donors were roughly 39 Caucasian individuals from Russia, aged 6 to 90 years, who were systemically healthy. Approximately 10 milliliters of peripheral blood were collected from each donor into EDTA-treated Vacutainer tubes. Ficoll-Paque density-gradient centrifugation was used to isolate PBMCs, with at least 6 million obtained per sample. Trizol reagent was used to extract total RNA from the PBMCs, yielding at least 6 micrograms per sample. The percentages of naive CD45RAhigh/CD27high T cells were determined by flow cytometry on a PBMC aliquot from every donor. This clonotype came up a few times. Its antigen is not yet known. No per-base quality is available; no much larger clone lies one base away.

Libraries were constructed by 5' RACE. A second PCR of 7 to 11 cycles was performed with a sample-barcoded 5' primer and a J-beta primer mix. Each TCR beta cDNA molecule received a unique molecular identifier from a template-switch 5' adaptor carrying 12 random nucleotides. At least 3 million CDR3-containing paired-end reads were obtained from each sample. First-strand cDNA was synthesized from all RNA with the Mint cDNA synthesis kit, primed by a TRBC-specific oligonucleotide. All cDNA was treated with uracil-DNA glycosylase and then went through a first 18-cycle PCR with the universal primers M1SS and BC2_uni_R. The study's own analysis went as follows. Each sample was normalized by randomly selecting 1 million high-quality reads, each carrying a distinct molecular identifier. Instead of being binned into consensus sequences, reads that shared molecular identifiers were thrown out. MiTCR, with a Q25 quality threshold and the strictest error-elimination algorithm, was used for CDR3 identification, clonotype clustering and error correction. Lower-bound total TCR beta diversity was estimated with a nonparametric unseen species model using Euler transformation. TCRdb passed the public sequencing reads through fastp at Q25 and MiXCR, retaining productive beta sequences. Rows with a matching CDR3 protein are joined into one entry that keeps the most common DNA and genes. None of the V and J calls come from the authors' own analysis; TCRdb made them. Across this sample there are some 1.8 million distinct CDR3 sequences, with roughly 43% seen only once. The ten largest clones add up to 20% to 25% of the sample.

This TCR was sampled from a human donor in good health. The V gene is TRBV4-1 and the J gene is TRBJ1-2; the D gene remains uncertain. Material: blood. The nucleotide sequence reads TGCGCCAGCAGCCAAGGCCCCAGCTCAGTCTATGGCTACACCTTC. Its translation reads: CASSQGPSSVYGYTF.